This record concerns one T cell receptor beta chain sequence. The antigen is unknown. This record comes from a study of T cell responses to AZD1222 COVID-19 vaccine. Study-level findings and limits: The donors showed a predominance of white British ancestry and of females, with possible underestimation of clonal diversity. The peak T cell response came first, and repertoires were sampled only after it. Regions 160-218 and 743-854 dominated among vaccine-associated CD4 TCRs spanning spike. At baseline, seropositivity was found in only five or six AZD1222 recipients.

The repertoire was sequenced with immunoSEQ multiplex PCR; TCRdb's copy has only in-frame clones and lacks some. The sample lists approximately 85,000 clones, approximately 87% occurring once. The sample was peripheral blood, taken on day 0 of AZD1222 vaccination. The origin of this receptor is an adult in good health.

The CDR3 spells CSVGELALSSYNEQFF. The CDR3 DNA reads TGCAGCGTCGGCGAACTAGCGTTGAGCTCCTACAATGAGCAGTTCTTC. The rearrangement links TRBV29-1 to TRBJ2-1; 7 nucleotides align to TRBD2. Per the germline V gene, CDR1 is SQVTM and CDR2 is ANQGSEA. The junction had 11 bases not matched to a gene; V was cut back by 6 bases and J by 0 bases. This CDR3 is 16 amino acids long.